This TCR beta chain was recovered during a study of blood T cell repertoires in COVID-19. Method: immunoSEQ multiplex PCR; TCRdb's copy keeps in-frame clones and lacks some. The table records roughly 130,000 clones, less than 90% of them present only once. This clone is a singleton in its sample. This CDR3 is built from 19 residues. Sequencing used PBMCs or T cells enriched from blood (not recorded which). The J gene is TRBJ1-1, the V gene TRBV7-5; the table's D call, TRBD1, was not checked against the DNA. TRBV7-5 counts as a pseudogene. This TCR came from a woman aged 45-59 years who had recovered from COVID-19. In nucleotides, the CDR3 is TGTGCCAGAAGCTCCTACAAGAGACAGGGGGAATCCATGAACACTGAAGCTTTCTTT. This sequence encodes CARSSYKRQGESMNTEAFF.